This T cell receptor beta chain originates from a study of cytomegalovirus exposure and HLA in healthy donors (dated by TCRdb to about 2017). As for the study more broadly: In an earlier analysis of some 550 of the donors, about 260 Gb of sequence data and 100 million or so unique TCR beta sequences from roughly 190 million T cells were reported. Approximately 310 gigabases of sequencing data and tens of millions of unique TCR sequences made up an early release that covered roughly 670 HLA-typed donors. High-throughput TCR immunosequencing, statistical association of individual TCRs with disease status, and machine learning were combined to predict cytomegalovirus infection status. A later genetic analysis took genome-wide SNP genotypes for about three fifths of the 666 donors and used that subset as a discovery cohort. Donor age, sex, ethnicity and CMV serostatus were compiled alongside the repertoire data. HLA typing included class I and class II loci at four-digit resolution. All discovery cohort repertoires had been generated using a single sequencing platform. The T cell repertoires of 666 subjects were profiled by immunosequencing and related to cytomegalovirus serostatus. A later analysis re-examined previously published TCR beta repertoires from 600 to 700 donors and added high-resolution HLA genotyping to investigate patterns of TCR occurrence. The genetic ancestry cluster associated with self-reported Caucasian donors included 65% to 90% of the roughly 380 genotyped donors. A separate validation cohort of 100 to 150 different subjects was used in addition to the roughly 640-subject first cohort. Roughly 5 DR-DQ haplotypes were treated as single units for association and clustering because of strong linkage in the cohort. Typing coverage differed by locus: A, B, C, DRB1 and DQB1 were typed in about 629-640 donors, DQA1 in approximately 520, DPA1 in some 570, and DPB1 in 400 to 480. The later analysis used no new phenotypic data to find candidate immune exposures, relying instead on TCR beta sequences and their occurrence across donors. In an earlier analysis of roughly 600 of the donors, high-throughput TCR beta sequencing was used to judge whether each TCR beta V gene segment behaved as functional or pseudogenic. Across under 500 genotyped donors of the cohort, an average of roughly 250,000 unique TCR beta nucleotide sequences per donor were sequenced, and around 19% of those sequences were non-productive. The aim of the study was to test whether cataloging public T cell receptors could identify signatures of past pathogen exposure.

The method behind the library was the immunoSEQ multiplex PCR assay. A mixture of 60 forward primers for TCR Vbeta segments and 13 reverse primers for TCR Jbeta segments was used in the multiplex PCR. A multiplex PCR assay on genomic DNA amplified the CDR3 region of rearranged TCR beta genes. The amplified TCR beta libraries were sequenced on the Illumina HiSeq System as 87-base-pair reads. The authors' pipeline ran thus. Across the 500 to 750 repertoires, a later analysis counted some 81 million unique TCR beta chains, 9 million to 14 million of which were shared by at least two donors. Raw reads were error-corrected and collapsed into unique sequences by a nearest-neighbor algorithm in which closely related sequences were merged to remove PCR and sequencing errors. To assign V, D and J gene segments, CDR3 sequences were aligned to IMGT reference sequences. For a sequence to be retained, a match of at least six nucleotides was required to both a V gene segment and a J gene segment. Rearrangements were called productive when the CDR3 lacked stop codons and stayed in frame with V and J; all others were non-productive. CDR3 was defined according to IMGT convention as the region running from the second conserved V-encoded cysteine to the conserved J-encoded phenylalanine. The earlier analysis of roughly 590 of the donors excluded sequences that lacked an unambiguous match to a single V gene segment. In an earlier analysis of several hundred of the donors, V segments were called functional above 56.7% productive rearrangements and were called segregating when the between-donor standard deviation exceeded 5%. A statistical classification framework was built to diagnose cytomegalovirus status from the catalog of TCR beta chain sequences. V and J gene assignment, in a later analysis, came from comparing TCR nucleotide sequences with IMGT/GENE-DB human TR gene sequences. A later analysis assigned CDR3 sequences and most-parsimonious VDJ recombination scenarios with the TCRdist pipeline. In a later analysis, each TCR beta chain was defined by its CDR3 amino acid sequence together with its V-gene family, and reads lacking a unique V-gene family were excluded. As a way to deal with suspected cross-contamination and a sequencing artifact, a later analysis dropped 592 nucleotide sequences that were highly shared and had low generation probability. In a later analysis, a clonal expansion index for each public chain was calculated from normalized within-repertoire ranks of inferred template counts. In a later analysis, generation probabilities were computed with a VDJ recombination model fitted to out-of-frame rearrangements, and the resulting probabilities were checked against IGoR. In a later analysis, hypergeometric tests were used to score TCR-TCR, TCR-HLA and TCR-CMV co-occurrence, with a repertoire-size bias correction applied to TCR pairs. False discovery rates were estimated in a later analysis by permuting HLA or CMV assignments 20 times. In a later analysis, co-occurring TCRs were grouped using DBSCAN, with TCRdist sequence similarity added in when clustering inside HLA-allele-positive subsets. Repertoires with fewer than 30,000 or more than 120,000 public chains, plus five repertoires with anomalous nucleotide sharing, were excluded from co-occurrence clustering. TCRdb holds this immuneACCESS table with in-frame rearrangements only. Some clones are missing; in checked studies, unresolved V genes explain under half, and the rest has no known cause. V, J and clone size are taken as reported in that table, and D and trimming were inferred from the DNA itself. Counted in this sample were under 40,000 clones; more than 85% of them appeared once. Of the sample, 2% to 3% is held by the ten largest clones.

The CDR3 contains 16 residues, cysteine and phenylalanine counted. Only CDR3 DNA remains: 48 bases, in frame from the first base. CDR1 GTSNPN and CDR2 SVGIG were looked up in the germline V gene (reference sequence). What the work shows at the level of the full study, not this receptor alone: Correlated functional status among segregating V segments might be attributable to linkage disequilibrium, but an unknown experimental factor could not be ruled out. An association between a missense DCLRE1C variant and V-gene and J-gene trimming of TCR beta chains was found in a later genetic analysis and replicated in an independent cohort. The presence/absence analyses assumed that sequencing depth was roughly uniform across donors, and that assumption may not be true. A few of the identified cytomegalovirus-associated TCR beta chains were confirmed in vitro to be specific for cytomegalovirus antigens. The cohort was sequenced for TCR beta chains only, and without alpha or paired-chain data the features that could be detected were limited. According to a later analysis, most CMV-associated TCR beta chains appeared to be HLA-restricted, and the HLA associations seemed to be driven largely by CMV exposure. In a later analysis, several top co-occurrence clusters were reported to appear linked to parvovirus B19, influenza, CMV and Epstein-Barr virus. Assigning TCR associations to individual alleles was difficult when HLA alleles, especially DR and DQ, strongly co-occurred. A further reported finding was that TCR beta sequences accurately predicted the HLA-A and HLA-B alleles for most subjects in the first cohort. Because counts were too low, roughly 16 rarely observed V segments, including chromosome 9 orphons, were left out of the earlier analysis of 500 to 750 of the donors. A group of highly shared sequence variants was considered likely to be a technical artifact of the sequencing pipeline. In the study, around 150 TCR beta chains were listed as associated with cytomegalovirus. In a later genetic analysis, fewer N-insertions in productive TCRs were reported among donors in an Asian-associated ancestry cluster than the approximately 630-donor mean. A later analysis found that TCR association rates varied across HLA loci, with DRB1 alleles showing the most associated TCRs and HLA-C alleles the fewest. The authors suggested that the approach could potentially be extended to other disease states and immunological phenotypes. In a later analysis, HLA-associated TCR beta chains were found to be more clonally expanded and to have lower generation probabilities than equally common non-associated chains. Most TCR sequences were observed very rarely across donors, whereas some public TCRs were present in many individuals. The only immune exposure information available for the cohort was CMV serostatus. Specific HLA alleles were associated with 15,000 to 20,000 TCR beta sequences at a false discovery rate of 0.05 in a later analysis. In an earlier analysis of 500 to 650 of the donors, most TCR beta V segments appeared in productive rearrangements about 90% or about 30% of the time, broadly matching IMGT annotations. The classifier was reported to diagnose cytomegalovirus status with high specificity and sensitivity in both the original cohort and the validation cohort. The 87-base-pair reads could not distinguish some IMGT-functional V segments, including TRBV6-2 and TRBV6-3, so those segments were excluded. HLA typing was unavailable for some donors at each locus, so association tests used only the typed subset.

The cohort consisted of 666 healthy bone marrow donors. All cohort members were sampled while nominally healthy, although unrecorded immune exposures were likely present. The donor tested CMV seronegative, placing the donor among the 300 to 400 seronegative members of the cohort. A peripheral blood sample was collected from each donor, and TCR beta sequencing was performed on peripheral blood mononuclear cells. Genomic DNA extraction from the blood cell samples was performed with the Qiagen DNeasy Blood Extraction Kit. Details on this clone: The specificity of this receptor is unknown. No clone much larger than this one lies a single base away; base qualities are absent.

The sequence is built from TRBV30 and TRBJ1-2; 11 nucleotides in the junction match TRBD1. The sample was PBMCs. This clonotype was sampled from a woman aged 18-30 years in good health and CMV-seronegative. The bases are TGTGTAGCGGAGGGACAGGGGGTACTAGATAACTATGGCTACACCTTC. Translated, this is CVAEGQGVLDNYGYTF.